This note documents a single T cell receptor (beta chain) sequence. The antigen is unknown. This sample stems from a study of T cells expressing NK-cell markers. The CDR3 sequence is 15 residues long. Germline CDR1 reads DFQATT; CDR2 reads SNEGSKA (reference sequence). TCR beta libraries carry UMIs added by 5'RACE template switching. TCRdb re-called the 5' RACE reads and gives one entry per CDR3 protein, without DNA. The record lists more than 400,000 distinct CDR3 sequences, of which the ten most abundant hold approximately 7%. Regarding the study as a whole: Several donors likewise had their CD3+CD56-NKG2C+ fraction led by these clonotypes. Expanded clones of NKG2C+ T cells had an unclear HCMV specificity. Roughly 1.0-8% of CD8+ T cells in about six donors belonged to dominant NKG2C+ clonotypes.

The sequence derives from a woman between 18 and 75 years old in good health. V gene TRBV20-1 combines with J gene TRBJ2-1; TCRdb returns TRBD1, unconfirmable since there is no DNA. The sample was blood T cells: a sorted CD56 or NKG2C T cell subset, CD4+ or CD8+ T cells, or bulk PBMC T cells (not recorded which). CDR3 loop: CSARLAGQGYNEQFF.